The 6 T cell receptor beta chains below all came from one sample that was sequenced in a study of T cell changes during pregnancy in multiple sclerosis. TCRdb keeps only in-frame clones here, not all; method: immunoSEQ multiplex PCR. The sample carries under 9,500 clones, about nine tenths recorded once. The starting material was CD8+ T cells from peripheral blood mononuclear cells, obtained in the first trimester of pregnancy. These receptor sequences come from a female donor in good health, enrolled as a control in a pregnancy study.

The count of this clone is one. The CDR3 coding sequence is TGTGCCAGCAGCTTACTCGTCGATCAGCCCCAGCATTTT. This encodes CASSLLVDQPQHF. This chain uses TRBV11-2 with TRBJ1-5; D is uncertain. Germline V CDR1 and CDR2: SGHAT, FQNNGV. This CDR3 spans 13 amino acids. Trimming left V 2 bases short and J 5 bases short, with 7 bases between.

The chain joins TRBV6-4 to TRBJ2-1, with 7 bases that match TRBD2. The CDR3 is made up of 16 amino acids. V shed 7 bases, J shed 6 bases, and the junction held 15 bases outside the gene matches. Germline V gene data show CDR1 as MRHNA and CDR2 as SNTAGT. The CDR3 sequence is CASKPDSGPGVNEQFF. DNA for the CDR3: TGTGCCAGCAAACCTGATAGCGGGCCTGGGGTCAATGAGCAGTTCTTC.

The chain employs TRBV18 and TRBJ2-1; TRBD2 is a possible D gene (5 bases). The CDR3 consists of 15 residues. CDR1 KGHSH and CDR2 LQKENI come from the germline V gene. V was shortened by 3 bases and J by 0 bases, with 9 bases between the two germline ends. Written as DNA, the CDR3 is TGTGCCAGCTCACCGAGAGGGAGCTCCTACAATGAGCAGTTCTTC. It yields the protein CASSPRGSSYNEQFF.

The CDR3 protein is CASSFRGADTQYF. CDR3 DNA sequence: TGTGCCAGCAGTTTCAGGGGGGCAGATACGCAGTATTTT. V usage is TRBV2 and J usage is TRBJ2-3; possibly TRBD1 for D (7 bases). The CDR3 extends over 13 amino acids. Per the germline V gene, CDR1 is SNHLY and CDR2 is FYNNEI. Trimming removed 5 bases from V and 4 bases from J, with 10 bases in between.

This clone has only one observation. The rearrangement uses TRBV4-3 and TRBJ2-7, with 9 positions matching TRBD2. From germline, CDR1 is LGHNA and CDR2 YSLEER. Unmatched junction bases numbered 4, after V lost 1 base and J lost 3 bases. The CDR3 consists of 15 residues. The DNA for the CDR3 is TGCGCCAGCAGCCAAGGACTAGCGGTCTACTACGAGCAGTACTTC. It yields the protein CASSQGLAVYYEQYF.

This clone has only one observation. This sequence joins TRBV6-4 and TRBJ2-6; no clear D gene. This CDR3 is built from 17 residues. CDR1 and CDR2 from the germline V gene are MRHNA and SNTAGT. The V end lost 2 bases, the J end lost 0 bases, and 11 bases lay between the germline ends. The CDR3 nucleotides are TGTGCCAGCAGTGACACGACTCGTAGCTCTGGGGCCAACGTCCTGACTTTC. Translation: CASSDTTRSSGANVLTF.